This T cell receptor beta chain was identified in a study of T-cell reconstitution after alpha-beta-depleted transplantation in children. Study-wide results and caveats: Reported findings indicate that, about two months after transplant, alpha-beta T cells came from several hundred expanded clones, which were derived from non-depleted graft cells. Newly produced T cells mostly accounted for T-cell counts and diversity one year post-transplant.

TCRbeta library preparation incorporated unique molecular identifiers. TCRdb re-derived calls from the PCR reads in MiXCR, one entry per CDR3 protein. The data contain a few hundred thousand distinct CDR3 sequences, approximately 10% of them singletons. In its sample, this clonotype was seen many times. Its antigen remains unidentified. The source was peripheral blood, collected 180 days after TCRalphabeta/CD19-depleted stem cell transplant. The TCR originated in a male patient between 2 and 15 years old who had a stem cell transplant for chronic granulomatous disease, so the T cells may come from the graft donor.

CDR3 loop: CASSEPTRTVDYF. CDR3 bases: TGTGCCAGCAGTGAACCTACTCGGACAGTTGATTACTTC. The chain joins TRBV6-1 to TRBJ2-4; perhaps TRBD1 as D (6 bases). Looked up from germline, CDR1 is MNHNS and CDR2 is SASEGT. The length of the CDR3 is 13 residues. Trimming shortened V by 2 bases and J by 16 bases, and 18 bases separated the two germline ends.